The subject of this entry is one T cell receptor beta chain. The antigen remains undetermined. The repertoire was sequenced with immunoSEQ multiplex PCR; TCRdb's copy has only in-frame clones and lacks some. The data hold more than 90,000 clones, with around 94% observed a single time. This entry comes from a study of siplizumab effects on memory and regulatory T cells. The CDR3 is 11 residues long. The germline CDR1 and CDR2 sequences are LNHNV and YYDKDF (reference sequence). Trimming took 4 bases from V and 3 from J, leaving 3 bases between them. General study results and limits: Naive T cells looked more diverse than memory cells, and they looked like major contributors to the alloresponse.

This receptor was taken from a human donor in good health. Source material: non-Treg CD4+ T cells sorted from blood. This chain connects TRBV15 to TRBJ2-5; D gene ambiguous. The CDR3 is CATSNKETQYF. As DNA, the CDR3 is TGTGCCACCAGCAATAAAGAGACCCAGTACTTC.